These T cell receptor beta chains were read from a single sample in a study of blood T cell repertoires in COVID-19. Clones were sequenced by immunoSEQ multiplex PCR, and TCRdb holds only the in-frame ones, with some missing. The sample records fewer than 120,000 clones, roughly four fifths being singletons. The sequenced sample consisted of peripheral blood. The receptors derive from a woman aged 55-70 years with acute or convalescent COVID-19. Both conserved end residues are trimmed from each CDR3.

>TRBV27
ASRRDSQETQY
>TRBV14
ASSRAGAVGYSPLH
>TRBV4-3
ASSQDSGEETQY
>TRBV19
ASSAWTARGDNQPQH
>TRBV5-6
ASSLGGTGGFWTEAF
>TRBV4-2
ASSLLQGGIHRTEAF
>TRBV11-2
ASSLTSNSYNEQF
>TRBV28
ASKHGTLRNTIY
>TRBV7-7
ASSLGLNQPQH
>TRBV5-1
ASSSLPSGGQETQY
>TRBV10-3
AISESGTGREKLF
>TRBV30
AWSAFGLPPGYT
>TRBV10-3
AISESTNSNQPQH
>TRBV19
ASSLNGRRDGADTQY
>TRBV25-1
ASSEGSSTNEKLF
>TRBV16
ASLTHGTITQY
>TRBV28
ASTPGQGVAGNTIY
>TRBV6-5
ASNQGAGELF
>TRBV28
ASSFPGTGGSQPQH
>TRBV14
ASSQEIWAETQY
>TRBV10-3
AISPGNTEAF
>TRBV9
ASSVEGLPSTDTQY
>TRBV29-1
SALSGVNTEAF
>TRBV7-3
ASSRGSNTGELF
>TRBV7-2
ASRPLRDTRWHTEAF
>TRBV9
ASSPSSGTGSIGLF